Presented here are 13 T cell receptor beta chains from one specimen sequenced in a study of blood T cell repertoires in COVID-19. Libraries were prepared by immunoSEQ multiplex PCR; TCRdb keeps only in-frame clonotypes and omits some of them. The repertoire holds 70,000 to 95,000 clones, with 85% to 95% as singletons. Material: peripheral blood. These receptors were obtained from a woman between 55 and 75 years old with active COVID-19.

The CDR3 sequence: CASSQHIYGRGPTEAFF. The CDR3 coding sequence is TGTGCCAGCAGCCAACACATATACGGTCGGGGTCCCACTGAAGCTTTCTTT. This rearrangement joins TRBV5-8 to TRBJ1-1, with D unresolved. V gave up 4 bases and J gave up 4 bases, with 23 bases separating them. CDR3 length equals 17 residues. Per the germline V gene, CDR1 is SGHTS and CDR2 is YDEGEE.

The V call is TRBV2, the J call TRBJ1-6; D call uncertain. Germline V CDR1 and CDR2: SNHLY, FYNNEI. The CDR3 contains 15 residues. V lost 6 bases and J lost 5, with 14 bases in between. The chain's CDR3 is CASRELSGNNSPLHF. Here the CDR3 DNA reads TGTGCCAGCAGGGAACTCTCCGGGAATAATTCACCCCTCCACTTT.

The rearrangement joins TRBV7-2 to TRBJ2-2; D is perhaps TRBD2 (5 bases). The V end lost 1 base, the J end lost 3 bases, and 6 bases lay between the germline ends. The CDR3 sequence is 14 residues long. The germline gives CDR1 SGHTA, CDR2 FQGNSA. CDR3 nucleotides: TGTGCCAGCAGCTTAGAGCGGTACACCGGGGAGCTGTTTTTT. This translates into CASSLERYTGELFF.

The J gene is TRBJ2-3, the V gene TRBV9; D is perhaps TRBD1 (6 bases). Germline CDR1 is SGDLS and CDR2 is YYNGEE. V lost 4 bases, J lost 2 bases, and 20 bases lay in between. This CDR3 region has 17 residues. For the CDR3, the DNA is TGTGCCAGCAGCACCCTTCAGACAGGCCCTATCACAGATACGCAGTATTTT. It translates to CASSTLQTGPITDTQYF.

This clone was detected once. J is TRBJ2-6 and V is TRBV15; the D gene is possibly TRBD1 (5 bases). V lost 9 bases, J lost 1 base, and 10 bases lay in between. The V gene's germline CDR1 is LNHNV and CDR2 YYDKDF (reference sequence). This CDR3 region has 14 residues. CDR3 bases: TGTGCCACTGCTCAGGGTTCTGGGGCCAACGTCCTGACTTTC. Residues: CATAQGSGANVLTF.

The chain uses TRBV19 and TRBJ2-1; 7 positions agree with TRBD1. This CDR3 comprises 14 residues. Germline CDR1 reads LNHDA; CDR2 reads SQIVND (reference sequence). With V trimmed by 10 bases and J by 0 bases, 6 bases remained unmatched. CDR3 protein: CATRNRGSYNEQFF. The DNA for the CDR3 is TGTGCCACCCGAAACAGGGGCTCCTACAATGAGCAGTTCTTC.

In the case of this clone: Other DNA sequences of this sample code for an identical CDR3. CDR3 amino acids: CASSQSRDTDTQYF. Written as DNA, the CDR3 is TGTGCCAGCAGCCAAAGCCGGGACACAGATACGCAGTATTTT. V is TRBV3-1 (or the pseudogene TRBV3-2) and J is TRBJ2-3; tentative D call: TRBD2 (5 bases). This CDR3 has 14 residues. The germline V gene has CDR1 LGHDT and CDR2 YNNKEL (reference sequence). Trimming cost V 2 bases and J 2 bases, with 8 bases left between them.

The V gene is TRBV7-9, the J gene TRBJ2-2; D ambiguous. Trimming stripped 2 bases from V and 6 bases from J, with 10 bases between. Germline values: CDR1 SEHNR, CDR2 FQNEAQ (reference sequence). This CDR3 comprises 14 residues. This chain's CDR3 is CASSLLGQAGELFF. DNA of the CDR3: TGTGCCAGCAGCTTATTGGGTCAGGCCGGGGAGCTGTTTTTT.

The CDR3 reads CASSYDQGRGSLYEQYF. DNA of the CDR3: TGTGCCAGCAGTTACGACCAGGGGCGCGGGTCCCTCTACGAGCAGTACTTC. The rearrangement links TRBV6-2 or TRBV6-3 to TRBJ2-7; tentative D call: TRBD1 (6 bases). Germline V gene sequence: CDR1 MNHEY, CDR2 SVGEGT. There are 17 residues in the CDR3. Trimming cost V 2 bases and J 3 bases, with 20 bases left between them.

The chain uses TRBV10-2 and TRBJ2-5, with TRBD2 matching over 7 bases. This CDR3 spans 13 amino acids. Per germline, CDR1 WSHSY and CDR2 SAAADI. Unmatched junction bases numbered 4, after V lost 7 bases and J lost 2 bases. The CDR3 is CASTTSRQETQYF. CDR3 nucleotides: TGCGCCAGCACGACTAGCAGACAAGAGACCCAGTACTTC.

This chain connects TRBV5-1 to TRBJ2-7; TRBD1 matches 11 bases. The CDR3 is 16 residues long. Germline CDR1 SGHRS, CDR2 YFSETQ. Trimming removed 4 bases from V and 2 bases from J; junction bases left unmatched: 8. CDR3 in DNA: TGCGCCAGCAGCGTAGCTTCGGGACAGGGGGCCTACGAGCAGTACTTC. This translates into CASSVASGQGAYEQYF. The full variable domain, rest sourced from reference TRBV5-1 and TRBJ2-7, is KAGVTQTPRYLIKTRGQQVTLSCSPISGHRSVSWYQQTPGQGLQFLFEYFSETQRNKGNFPGRFSGRQFSNSRSEMNVSTLELGDSALYLCASSVASGQGAYEQYFGPGTRLTVT.

The rearrangement links TRBV3-1 (or the pseudogene TRBV3-2) to TRBJ2-5; 8 positions agree with TRBD1. V shed 4 bases, J shed 5 bases, and the junction held 9 bases outside the gene matches. The CDR3 extends over 15 amino acids. The germline V gene has CDR1 LGHDT and CDR2 YNNKEL (reference sequence). The CDR3 DNA is TGTGCCAGCAGCCTACCCGGACAGGGTAGCGAGACCCAGTACTTC. Translated, it gives CASSLPGQGSETQYF.

The chain combines TRBV5-5 with TRBJ2-1; 7 nucleotides match TRBD1. Losses at the gene ends were 4 bases for V and 3 bases for J; bases not matched to a gene: 7. Germline CDR1 is SGHKS and CDR2 is YYEKEE (reference sequence). CDR3 length equals 15 residues. The CDR3 here is CASSQTGIGYNEQFF. CDR3 nucleotides: TGTGCCAGCAGCCAGACAGGGATAGGCTACAATGAGCAGTTCTTC. The variable domain in full, with the rest retrieved from reference TRBV5-5 and TRBJ2-1, is DAGVTQSPTHLIKTRGQQVTLRCSPISGHKSVSWYQQVLGQGPQFIFQYYEKEERGRGNFPDRFSARQFPNYSSELNVNALLLGDSALYLCASSQTGIGYNEQFFGPGTRLTVL.